This TCR beta chain comes out of a study of cytomegalovirus exposure and HLA in healthy donors (dated by TCRdb to 2017 to 2019). Regarding the research as a whole: According to an earlier analysis of 550 to 750 of the donors, some 180 million T cells yielded roughly 110 million unique TCR beta sequences and about 300 Gb of sequence data. Roughly 300 gigabases of sequencing data and approximately 85 million unique TCR sequences were included in an early release covering under 650 HLA-typed donors. The genetic ancestry cluster associated with self-reported Caucasian donors included about 81% of the roughly 400 genotyped donors. The aim of the study was to test whether cataloging public T cell receptors could identify signatures of past pathogen exposure. Using immunosequencing, the study profiled T cell repertoires from approximately 700 subjects and related those repertoires to cytomegalovirus serostatus. Along with the approximately 670-subject first cohort, a separate validation cohort of about 110 different subjects was used. High-throughput TCR immunosequencing, statistical association of individual TCRs with disease status, and machine learning were combined to predict cytomegalovirus infection status. In a later analysis, previously published TCR beta repertoires from 670 or so donors were re-analyzed and high-resolution HLA genotyping was added so that TCR occurrence patterns could be studied. Rather than drawing on any new phenotypic data, the later analysis identified candidate immune exposures from TCR beta sequences and the way those sequences occurred across donors. To decide whether each TCR beta V gene segment behaved as functional or pseudogenic, an earlier analysis of some 600 of the donors relied on high-throughput TCR beta sequencing. Donor age, sex, ethnicity and CMV serostatus were compiled alongside the repertoire data. Genome-wide SNP genotypes for about 55% of the 666 donors were used in a later genetic analysis, which treated that subset as a discovery cohort. All discovery cohort repertoires had been generated on a single sequencing platform. HLA typing included class I and class II loci at four-digit resolution. The number of donors typed differed by locus, with 629-630 for A, B, C, DRB1 and DQB1, around 520 for DQA1, 606 for DPA1, and approximately 470 for DPB1. Five DR-DQ haplotypes were treated as single units for association and clustering because of strong linkage in the cohort. On average, around 230,000 unique TCR beta nucleotide sequences were sequenced per donor among about 400 genotyped donors of the cohort, with about 19% of those sequences being non-productive.

The investigation overall reported the following: In a later analysis, over 15,000 TCR beta sequences were associated with specific HLA alleles at a false discovery rate of 0.05. In an earlier analysis of about 550 of the donors, most TCR beta V segments were observed in productive rearrangements about 87% or about 30% of the time, broadly matching IMGT annotations. The only immune exposure information available for the cohort was CMV serostatus. This cohort had only TCR beta chains sequenced, and the lack of alpha or paired-chain data limited which features could be detected. Because HLA typing was unavailable for some donors at each locus, only the typed subset was used in association tests. In a later genetic analysis, a missense DCLRE1C variant was associated with V-gene and J-gene trimming of TCR beta chains, and the association was replicated in an independent cohort. A cluster of highly shared sequence variants was judged likely to be a technical artifact of the sequencing pipeline. According to a later analysis, parvovirus B19, influenza, CMV and Epstein-Barr virus appeared linked to several top co-occurrence clusters. Presence/absence analyses assumed roughly uniform sequencing depth across donors, an assumption that may not hold. Assigning TCR associations to individual alleles was difficult when HLA alleles, especially DR and DQ, strongly co-occurred. In vitro tests confirmed that a few of the cytomegalovirus-associated TCR beta chains recognize cytomegalovirus antigens. Some IMGT-functional V segments, including TRBV6-2 and TRBV6-3, could not be told apart with the 87-base-pair reads, so those segments were excluded. In the study, approximately 160 TCR beta chains were listed as associated with cytomegalovirus. In a later analysis, the rate of TCR association differed among HLA loci, with DRB1 alleles having the most associated TCRs and HLA-C alleles having the fewest. Linkage disequilibrium might explain the correlated functional status among segregating V segments, but an unknown experimental factor could not be ruled out. A further reported finding was that TCR beta sequences accurately predicted the HLA-A and HLA-B alleles for most subjects in the first cohort. In both the original and validation cohorts, the classifier was reported to diagnose cytomegalovirus status with high specificity and sensitivity. Seventeen rarely observed V segments, including chromosome 9 orphons, were excluded from the earlier analysis of approximately 500 of the donors because counts were too low. Most CMV-associated TCR beta chains appeared to be HLA-restricted in a later analysis, and the HLA associations seemed to be driven largely by CMV exposure. According to the authors, the approach could potentially be generalized to other disease states and immunological phenotypes. Compared with equally common non-associated chains, HLA-associated TCR beta chains in a later analysis were more clonally expanded and had lower generation probabilities. In a later genetic analysis, fewer N-insertions in productive TCRs were reported among donors in an Asian-associated ancestry cluster than the roughly 700-donor mean. Across donors, most TCR sequences were observed very rarely, whereas some public TCRs were present in many individuals.

Library creation used the immunoSEQ multiplex PCR assay. A mixture of 60 forward primers for TCR Vbeta segments and 13 reverse primers for TCR Jbeta segments was used in the multiplex PCR. The CDR3 region of rearranged TCR beta genes was amplified from genomic DNA by a multiplex PCR assay. The amplified TCR beta libraries were sequenced on the Illumina HiSeq System as 87-base-pair reads. The source study handled its data this way. A later analysis counted some 74 million unique TCR beta chains across the 500 to 850 repertoires, and some 11 million of these chains were shared by at least two donors. Raw reads were error-corrected and collapsed into unique sequences with a nearest-neighbor algorithm that merged closely related sequences to remove PCR and sequencing errors. V, D and J gene segments were assigned by aligning CDR3 sequences to IMGT reference sequences. For a sequence to be retained, a match of at least six nucleotides was required to both a V gene segment and a J gene segment. Rearrangements were called productive when the CDR3 lacked stop codons and stayed in frame with V and J; all others were non-productive. Following IMGT convention, CDR3 was defined as the stretch from the second conserved V-encoded cysteine to the conserved J-encoded phenylalanine. In an earlier analysis of some 550 of the donors, sequences lacking an unambiguous match to a single V gene segment were excluded. In an earlier analysis of around 600 of the donors, V segments were called functional above 56.7% productive rearrangements and were called segregating when the between-donor standard deviation exceeded 5%. A statistical classification framework was developed to diagnose cytomegalovirus status using the catalog of TCR beta chain sequences. In a later analysis, V and J genes were assigned by comparing TCR nucleotide sequences against IMGT/GENE-DB human TR gene sequences. The TCRdist pipeline was used in a later analysis to assign CDR3 sequences and most-parsimonious VDJ recombination scenarios. A later analysis defined each TCR beta chain by its CDR3 amino acid sequence plus V-gene family, and excluded reads lacking a unique V-gene family. As a way to deal with suspected cross-contamination and a sequencing artifact, a later analysis dropped roughly 600 nucleotide sequences that were highly shared and had low generation probability. For each public chain, a later analysis derived a clonal expansion index from normalized ranks of inferred template counts within each repertoire. Generation probabilities in a later analysis came from a VDJ recombination model fitted to out-of-frame rearrangements, and those results were checked against IGoR. In a later analysis, hypergeometric tests were used to score TCR-TCR, TCR-HLA and TCR-CMV co-occurrence, with a repertoire-size bias correction applied to TCR pairs. A later analysis estimated false discovery rates by permuting HLA or CMV assignments 20 times. A later analysis grouped co-occurring TCRs with DBSCAN, adding TCRdist sequence similarity when clustering within HLA-allele-positive subsets. For co-occurrence clustering, repertoires with fewer than 30,000 or more than 120,000 public chains were excluded, along with five repertoires with anomalous nucleotide sharing. TCRdb took over this immuneACCESS table, retaining in-frame rearrangements with V and J assigned. Such tables are incomplete; in checked studies, under half of the missing clones stem from an unresolved V gene, and the remainder is unexplained. V and J calls and clone size follow that table, whereas D and trimming were derived from the DNA. Within this sample are about 130,000 clones, with about 80% of them counted one time only. In total, the top ten clones hold about 1.3% of the sample.

In total, 600 or so healthy bone marrow donors made up the cohort. Cohort members were all nominally healthy when sampled, although unrecorded immune exposures were likely present. The donor was CMV seronegative and was included in the group of 352 seronegative cohort members. Every donor gave a peripheral blood sample, and the peripheral blood mononuclear cells from that sample were used for TCR beta sequencing. Genomic DNA was extracted from the blood cell samples with the Qiagen DNeasy Blood Extraction Kit. A few counts support this clone. Its antigen target is currently unknown. Base qualities are not provided; no much larger clone lies one nucleotide away. CDR1 LGHNA and CDR2 YSLEER are derived from the germline V gene. The V end gives up 4 bases and the J end 11 bases, leaving 16 bases in the junction not matched to a gene. Including the terminal cysteine and phenylalanine, the CDR3 comprises 15 residues. The DNA shown is the 45-base CDR3, in frame from base 1.

The sequenced sample consisted of PBMCs. The rearranged chain carries TRBV4-3 and TRBJ1-1; TRBD1 agrees with 7 junctional bases. The sequence was collected from a man in his forties or fifties in good health and CMV-seronegative. Here the CDR3 is given as CASSPSAAGGRWAFF. In nucleotide form, the sequence is TGCGCCAGCAGCCCCTCAGCGGCAGGGGGACGTTGGGCTTTCTTT.